The clone carrying this TCR beta chain was observed a handful of times. This CDR3 is also generated by other DNA sequences in the sample. These data come from a study of blood T cell repertoires in COVID-19. Study as a whole: Samples came from the United States, Italy and Spain, spanning acute and convalescent COVID-19. T cells, B-cell-depleted T cells, or PBMCs provided the cDNA or gDNA that served as material.

The V gene lost 7 bases and the J gene lost 0 bases, with 13 bases spanning the gap. The germline gives CDR1 MNHEY, CDR2 SVGAGI. The CDR3 totals 15 residues. Original handling: Reference gene primer amplification gave estimated nucleated cell counts. Assay: immunoSEQ multiplex PCR; the TCRdb copy retains only in-frame clones and omits some. V and J calls and clone size are given by that table; D and trimming were obtained from the DNA. The table records about 240,000 clones, 87% of them present only once. The sample consisted of peripheral blood. The sequence derives from a man aged 55 to 70 who had recovered from COVID-19. The V gene is TRBV6-5, the J gene TRBJ1-5; D is ambiguous. The CDR3 sequence is CASTLAANSNQPQHF. CDR3 DNA sequence: TGTGCCAGCACGCTAGCAGCTAATAGCAATCAGCCCCAGCATTTT.